The clone carrying this T cell receptor (beta chain) turned up a few times. In the original analysis: Amplification with reference gene primers provided the estimates of nucleated cell counts. Repertoires were generated with immunoSEQ multiplex PCR, while TCRdb's copy carries only in-frame clones and drops some. The DNA gave D and trimming, while V, J and clone size come from that table. This table has some 250,000 clones, 80% to 90% appearing once. The sample is drawn from a study of blood T cell repertoires in COVID-19. Study-wide background: In each case, the material was cDNA or gDNA derived from T cells, B-cell-depleted T cells, or PBMCs.

Recovered participants had two consecutive negative NP/OP PCR tests, healthcare professional clearance, or symptom resolution. The source material was PBMCs or T cells enriched from blood (not recorded which). This receptor was identified in a man aged 35 to 55 who had recovered from COVID-19.

CDR3 protein: CASSQIAGGLHSYNEQFF. The CDR3 region has the DNA TGTGCCAGCAGTCAAATAGCGGGAGGACTCCACTCCTACAATGAGCAGTTCTTC. The chain carries TRBV6-6 and TRBJ2-1; 10 positions match TRBD2. V was pared by 5 bases and J by 0 bases, with 10 bases of the junction left unmatched. Germline V gene lookup returns CDR1 MNHNY and CDR2 SVGAGI (reference sequence). There are 18 residues in the CDR3.